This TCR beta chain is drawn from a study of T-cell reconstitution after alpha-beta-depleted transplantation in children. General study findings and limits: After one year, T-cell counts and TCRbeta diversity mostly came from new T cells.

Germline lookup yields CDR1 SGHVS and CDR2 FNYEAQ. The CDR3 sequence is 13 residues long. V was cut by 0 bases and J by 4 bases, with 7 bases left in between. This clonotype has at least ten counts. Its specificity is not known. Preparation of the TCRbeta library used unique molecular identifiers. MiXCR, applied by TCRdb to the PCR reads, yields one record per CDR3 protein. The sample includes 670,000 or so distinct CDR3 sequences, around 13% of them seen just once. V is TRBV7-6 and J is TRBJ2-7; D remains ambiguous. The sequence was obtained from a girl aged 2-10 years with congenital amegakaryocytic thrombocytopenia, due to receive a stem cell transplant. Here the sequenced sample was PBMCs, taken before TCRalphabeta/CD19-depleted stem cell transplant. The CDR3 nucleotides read TGTGCCAGCAGCTTAGCTCCCGTTTACGAGCAGTACTTC. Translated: CASSLAPVYEQYF.